This T cell receptor (beta chain) was identified during a study of shared clonotypes between healthy human individuals. Study-wide findings and caveats: Non-shared clonotypes had lower generation probabilities than clonotypes shared by all four sorted-subset donors. Across subsets, estimated richness was generally greater for naive than for memory populations.

CD45RA-negative memory and CD45RA+ naive subsets were split from the CD4+ cells. Assay execution took place at the deep level. Using immunoSEQ multiplex PCR, the repertoire was profiled, and TCRdb retains in-frame clones only, with some absent. The sample contains roughly 1,600,000 clones, about 98.5% of which appear only once. V shed 0 bases and J shed 7 bases, with 11 bases lying between them. Germline CDR1 is SGHTS and CDR2 is YDEGEE. The CDR3 totals 14 residues. As concerns this clone: Its antigen remains unknown.

The sequence was obtained from a man under 40 in good health. The rearrangement links TRBV5-8 to TRBJ2-1; D gene unclear. The sequenced material came from naive CD4+ T cells sorted from blood. Stated subset: CD45RA+ positively selected. The CDR3 loop is CASSLVGIRNEQFF. Written as DNA, the CDR3 is TGTGCCAGCAGCTTGGTGGGGATTAGGAATGAGCAGTTCTTC.